A selection of T cell receptor beta chains follows, all from one sample in a study of blood T cell repertoires in COVID-19. The table came from immunoSEQ multiplex PCR; TCRdb's copy has only in-frame clones and leaves some out. This sample yields a few hundred thousand clones, of which around 91% are seen a single time; over 0.95% belongs to the top ten. Source material: PBMCs or T cells enriched from blood (not recorded which). These receptors were collected from a man between 18 and 35 years old who had recovered from COVID-19. Each CDR3 is given with its conserved first and last residue.

>TRBV6-2/TRBV6-3|TRBJ2-7|15
CASSYLGDYSYEQYF
>TRBV11-3|TRBJ2-2|14
CASSLGQGAGELFF
>TRBV27|TRBJ2-1|15
CASSPGLAGGGEQFF
>TRBV19|TRBJ2-5|13
CASSISRSETQYF
>TRBV4-1|TRBJ1-6|16
CASSQDREGWNSPLHF
>TRBV5-6|TRBJ1-5|15
CASSLHGTGNGPQHF
>TRBV11-2|TRBJ2-1|15
CASSPRTGVNNEQFF
>TRBV18|TRBJ1-6|12
CASSPYGAPLHF
>TRBV7-9|TRBJ1-5|13
CASSLGQGQPQHF
>TRBV11-2|TRBJ2-1|17
CASSLGRGLRSYNEQFF
>TRBV15|TRBJ1-3|16
CATSRAPVNSGNTIYF
>TRBV24-1|TRBJ1-2|14
CATSDFGRGYGYTF
>TRBV27|TRBJ2-7|15
CASSFYQGSPYEQYF
>TRBV6-2/TRBV6-3|TRBJ1-5|16
CASSYSRLGGDQPQHF
>TRBV28|TRBJ1-1|13
CASSQGTNTEAFF
>TRBV6-5|TRBJ1-5|13
CASSNTGAQPQHF
>TRBV10-3|TRBJ1-2|18
CAISESGAATIPGYGYTF
>TRBV7-8|TRBJ2-7|14
CASSFSRGMYEQYF
>TRBV28|TRBJ1-1|13
CASRPGQGVEAFF
>TRBV5-1|TRBJ1-1|15
CASSGRTGFFTEAFF
>TRBV29-1|TRBJ1-3|14
CSAWGSLSGNTIYF
>TRBV6-1|TRBJ1-4|17
CASSEAAAGSWNEKLFF
>TRBV27|TRBJ2-1|16
CASSPLGTTSYNEQFF
>TRBV19|TRBJ1-2|15
CASSISGTASWGYTF
>TRBV6-1|TRBJ2-7|16
CASSEGGQPSSYEQYF
>TRBV11-2|TRBJ2-7|14
CASSLAGAGREQYF
>TRBV6-2/TRBV6-3|TRBJ2-5|15
CASSYLAGGQETQYF
>TRBV7-9|TRBJ2-5|14
CASRDPGVAETQYF
>TRBV6-5|TRBJ2-7|14
CASSPGTGSYEQYF